One sample yielded the 2 T cell receptor beta chains listed below, sequenced in a study of blood T cell repertoires in COVID-19. Data came from immunoSEQ multiplex PCR; TCRdb stores just in-frame clones and leaves some out. The data show about 280,000 clones, 85% seen once. The specimen sequenced was peripheral blood. Every receptor here comes from a human donor in a cohort sampled during active COVID-19.

The chain couples TRBV15 to TRBJ1-1, with 7 bases matching TRBD1. There are 13 residues in the CDR3. The germline CDR1 and CDR2 sequences are LNHNV and YYDKDF (reference sequence). V shed 8 bases and J 5 bases; nucleotides not matched to a gene: 8. The CDR3 protein is CATRDREKTEAFF. As DNA, the CDR3 is TGTGCCACCCGCGACAGGGAAAAAACTGAAGCTTTCTTT. Full variable domain (remainder filled in from reference TRBV15 and TRBJ1-1): DAMVIQNPRYQVTQFGKPVTLSCSQTLNHNVMYWYQQKSSQAPKLLFHYYDKDFNNEADTPDNFQSRRPNTSFCFLDIRSPGLGDTAMYLCATRDREKTEAFFGQGTRLTVV.

The V and J genes are TRBV21-1 and TRBJ2-1; no check of the table's D call, TRBD2, against the DNA was made. TRBV21-1 is listed as a pseudogene. The CDR3 has 15 residues. CDR3 protein: CASRKWYGTYNEQFF. CDR3 coding DNA: TGTGCCAGCAGAAAATGGTACGGGACCTACAATGAGCAGTTCTTC.